The 9 T cell receptor beta chains reported below all come from one sample, sequenced in a study of blood T cell repertoires in COVID-19. Clones were sequenced by immunoSEQ multiplex PCR, and TCRdb holds only the in-frame ones, with some missing. This table holds around 18,000 clones, 77% found once. The sample taken for sequencing was peripheral blood. Source of these receptors: a man aged 70 or older with COVID-19, enrolled during active disease.

This clone has only a few counts. The chain is built from TRBV5-1 and TRBJ2-1; 10 nucleotides line up with TRBD1. The CDR3 sequence is 14 residues long. Germline CDR1 reads SGHRS; CDR2 reads YFSETQ. The ends lost 3 bases at V and 9 bases at J; junction bases unmatched: 6. CDR3 nucleotide sequence: TGCGCCAGCAGCTCAACCGGGACAGGGGCTGAGCAGTTCTTC. Translating gives CASSSTGTGAEQFF. Combining the CDR3 with reference TRBV5-1 and TRBJ2-1 gives the whole variable domain KAGVTQTPRYLIKTRGQQVTLSCSPISGHRSVSWYQQTPGQGLQFLFEYFSETQRNKGNFPGRFSGRQFSNSRSEMNVSTLELGDSALYLCASSSTGTGAEQFFGPGTRLTVL.

V is TRBV12-3 or TRBV12-4 and J is TRBJ1-2; TRBD1 aligns across 7 bases. J was trimmed by 8 bases and V by 4 bases; bases with no gene match: 4. This CDR3 has 12 residues. CDR3 protein: CASSYRGYGYTF. CDR3 nucleotide sequence: TGTGCCAGCAGTTACAGGGGATACGGCTACACCTTC.

The rearrangement joins TRBV4-3 to TRBJ1-3, with D possibly matching TRBD1 (6 bases). The CDR3 consists of 14 residues. Germline V gives CDR1 LGHNA, CDR2 YSLEER. The V and J ends lost 0 bases and 6 bases respectively, with 9 bases between them. CDR3 region: CASSQDRGANTIYF. CDR3 DNA: TGCGCCAGCAGCCAAGATCGGGGGGCAAACACCATATATTTT.

The genes are TRBV5-1 and TRBJ2-1, with TRBD2 matching 15 bases. V dropped 4 bases and J dropped 8; count of bases not matched to a gene: 10. This CDR3 contains 17 residues. Germline V gene sequence: CDR1 SGHRS, CDR2 YFSETQ. This CDR3 reads CASSQQGLAGGADEQFF. The CDR3 coding sequence is TGCGCCAGCAGCCAACAGGGACTAGCGGGAGGCGCAGATGAGCAGTTCTTC.

This chain connects TRBV5-5 to TRBJ2-5, with a tentative D call TRBD1 (6 bases). V lost 4 bases and J lost 5, with 12 bases in between. The CDR3 covers 13 residues. Germline V gene data show CDR1 as SGHKS and CDR2 as YYEKEE (reference sequence). The CDR3 nucleotides read TGTGCCAGCAGCCCGACAGGCGGGGAGACCCAGTACTTC. Protein: CASSPTGGETQYF.

The genes are TRBV9 and TRBJ1-1; TRBD1 matches at 8 bases. In germline, CDR1 is SGDLS, CDR2 YYNGEE. This CDR3 contains 19 residues. V was clipped by 4 bases and J by 1 base; unmatched bases: 18. CDR3 sequence (DNA): TGTGCCAGCAGCTCCCCATTAGGCCAGGGGGCTTTGGGGAACACTGAAGCTTTCTTT. It yields the protein CASSSPLGQGALGNTEAFF.

Only one count was recorded for this clone. This chain joins TRBV4-3 and TRBJ2-2, with 11 bases aligning to TRBD1. CDR1 is LGHNA, CDR2 YSLEER, per germline. Trimming cost V 2 bases and J 7 bases; bases outside gene matches: 6. The CDR3 contains 16 residues. In DNA form, the CDR3 reads TGCGCCAGCAGCCAACCGGACAGGGGGCTCGGCGGGGAGCTGTTTTTT. Translating gives CASSQPDRGLGGELFF.

The chain joins TRBV13 to TRBJ1-2; D may be TRBD1 (5 bases). V lost 4 bases and J lost 7, with 13 bases in between. Germline V gives CDR1 PRHDT, CDR2 FYEKMQ (reference sequence). The CDR3 consists of 13 residues. The CDR3 reads CASSSGLRGGYTF. DNA of the CDR3: TGTGCCAGCAGCTCCGGATTAAGGGGTGGCTACACCTTC.

The gene calls are TRBV3-1 (or the pseudogene TRBV3-2) and TRBJ1-2; TRBD1 aligns across 9 bases. Trimming cost V 0 bases and J 7 bases; bases outside gene matches: 3. This CDR3 is 14 amino acids long. CDR1 is LGHDT, CDR2 YNNKEL, per germline (reference sequence). CDR3 in amino acids: CASSQDPDRGGYTF. For the CDR3, the DNA is TGTGCCAGCAGCCAAGACCCGGACAGGGGTGGCTACACCTTC.